Each of the 7 T cell receptor beta chains below was sequenced from the same sample in a study of blood T cells in healthy people across ages. A second PCR of about 6 to 11 cycles used a sample-barcoded 5' primer and a J-beta primer mix. A single record per CDR3 protein comes from TCRdb applying MiXCR to the 5' RACE reads. The sample carries 800,000 to 950,000 distinct CDR3 sequences, almost 30% recorded once. This sample also appeared in a second study, on T cells of mothers and their children.

Sequencing input: blood. All receptors come from a woman in her thirties or forties in good health.

This clonotype was observed at least ten times. J is TRBJ1-2 and V is TRBV29-1; TRBD1 might be the D (5 bases). Germline CDR1 is SQVTM and CDR2 is ANQGSEA. This CDR3 comprises 11 residues. V dropped 3 bases and J dropped 5 bases, with 7 bases sitting between them. This chain's CDR3 is CSVEGLYGYTF. The CDR3 coding sequence is TGCAGCGTTGAGGGGCTATATGGCTACACCTTC.

The V gene is TRBV29-1, the J gene TRBJ1-2; TRBD1 matches at 7 bases. CDR3 size: 12 residues. J gave up 5 bases and V 3 bases, and 3 bases lay outside the gene matches. CDR1 is SQVTM, CDR2 ANQGSEA, per germline. CDR3 in DNA: TGCAGCGTTGATAGACAGGGTTATGGCTACACCTTC. Its protein product is CSVDRQGYGYTF.

As regards this clonotype: A read error may produce the germline difference seen at one junction end. The V and J genes are TRBV4-2 and TRBJ2-5; perhaps TRBD2 as D (6 bases). The CDR3 sequence is 14 residues long. Germline V lookup: CDR1 LGHNA, CDR2 YNFKEQ. CDR3 in DNA: TGTGCCTGCAGCCCGCCGGGACTTGAGGAGACCCAGTACTTC. It specifies CACSPPGLEETQYF.

As to this clonotype: Given a much more abundant clone one base away, this may be a read error. The chain has TRBV20-1 and TRBJ2-4, with D possibly being TRBD2 (6 bases). The DNA end lines up better with TRBJ2-7; the J call may be wrong. The CDR3 length is 11 residues. Germline CDR1 reads DFQATT; CDR2 reads SNEGSKA (reference sequence). This CDR3 reads CSAAQRDEQYF. The DNA of the CDR3 is TGCAGTGCTGCCCAGCGGGACGAGCAGTACTTC.

The chain carries TRBV9 and TRBJ2-1; 7 bases align to TRBD2. The CDR3 covers 15 residues. V shed 2 bases, J shed 1 base, and the junction held 3 bases outside the gene matches. The germline CDR1 and CDR2 sequences are SGDLS and YYNGEE. The CDR3 DNA is TGTGCCAGCAGCGTCCGGGGGGATTCCTACAATGAGCAGTTCTTC. This translates into CASSVRGDSYNEQFF.

This clonotype turned up a few times. This chain joins TRBV6-6 and TRBJ2-1, with a weak D call TRBD1 (6 bases). V gave up 4 bases and J gave up 5 bases, with 18 bases separating them. The CDR3 is 16 residues long. Germline CDR1 MNHNY, CDR2 SVGAGI (reference sequence). CDR3 region: CASSSPVEDSNNEQFF. The CDR3 region has the DNA TGTGCCAGCAGTTCCCCCGTGGAGGACAGTAACAATGAGCAGTTCTTC.

A word on this clonotype: This sequence may be a read error, since a much larger clone differs from it by one base. The CDR3 region has the DNA TGCAACGTTGTTACACGGGGCGCGGGTTACGAGCAGTACTTC. It translates to CNVVTRGAGYEQYF. V is TRBV29-1 and J is TRBJ2-7; perhaps D is TRBD1 or TRBD2 (5 bases each). CDR3 length: 14 amino acids. Germline V gives CDR1 SQVTM, CDR2 ANQGSEA.